This T cell receptor (beta chain) was obtained from a study of blood T cell repertoires in COVID-19. Cohort 3 donors counted as recovered after two negative PCRs, clearance, or resolved symptoms. Clones were sequenced by immunoSEQ multiplex PCR, and TCRdb holds only the in-frame ones, with some missing. Here the sample spans 250,000 to 300,000 clones, about 89% being singletons. CDR3 size: 15 residues. Germline CDR1 and CDR2: MNHEY and SVGAGI. Trimming cost V 4 bases and J 0 bases; bases outside gene matches: 5. This clonotype originated in a man aged 35-49 years who had recovered from COVID-19. Sequenced: PBMCs or T cells enriched from blood (not recorded which). The chain is built from TRBV6-5 and TRBJ1-2, with 7 bases identical to TRBD1. Written as DNA, the CDR3 is TGTGCCAGCAGTTCCCGGGGACAGCCTAACTATGGCTACACCTTC. Protein sequence: CASSSRGQPNYGYTF.